This T cell receptor beta chain was captured by sequencing in a study of blood T cell repertoires in COVID-19. The V gene's germline CDR1 is SQVTM and CDR2 ANQGSEA. The CDR3 totals 12 residues. V lost 7 bases to trimming and J lost 4 bases; unmatched junction nucleotides: 4. Repertoires were generated with immunoSEQ multiplex PCR, while TCRdb's copy carries only in-frame clones and drops some. The data contain about 290,000 clones, approximately 88% of them singletons. The receptor comes from a woman aged 40 to 50 who had recovered from COVID-19. The chain couples TRBV29-1 to TRBJ2-7; TRBD1 matches at 10 bases. The sample taken for sequencing was PBMCs or T cells enriched from blood (not recorded which). CDR3 in amino acids: CSAVGQGYEQYF. For the CDR3, the DNA is TGCAGCGCCGTGGGACAGGGGTACGAGCAGTACTTC.